This T cell receptor (beta chain) was identified during a study of cytomegalovirus exposure and HLA in healthy donors. PCR employed 60 Vbeta and 13 Jbeta primers. Sequencing was performed with immunoSEQ multiplex PCR; in TCRdb, only in-frame clones are kept and a portion is missing. This table has about 130,000 clones, 65% to 90% appearing once. Findings and limits, study-wide: The authors reported that TCR beta sequences could predict HLA-A and HLA-B alleles. These predictions were accurate for most subjects in the first cohort. Reportedly, cytomegalovirus status was diagnosed with high sensitivity and specificity.

V lost 5 bases, J lost 3 bases, and 10 bases lay in between. CDR1 MDHEN and CDR2 SYDVKM come from the germline V gene. CDR3 length: 13 residues. Notes on this clone: The antigen remains undetermined.

The sequence was obtained from a woman aged 18-29 years in good health and CMV-seropositive. V gene TRBV28 combines with J gene TRBJ1-2, with a weak D call TRBD1 (5 bases). Sequencing input: PBMCs. The CDR3 bases are TGTGCCAGCAGTCGGACAACCTACTATGGCTACACCTTC. This gives the protein CASSRTTYYGYTF.